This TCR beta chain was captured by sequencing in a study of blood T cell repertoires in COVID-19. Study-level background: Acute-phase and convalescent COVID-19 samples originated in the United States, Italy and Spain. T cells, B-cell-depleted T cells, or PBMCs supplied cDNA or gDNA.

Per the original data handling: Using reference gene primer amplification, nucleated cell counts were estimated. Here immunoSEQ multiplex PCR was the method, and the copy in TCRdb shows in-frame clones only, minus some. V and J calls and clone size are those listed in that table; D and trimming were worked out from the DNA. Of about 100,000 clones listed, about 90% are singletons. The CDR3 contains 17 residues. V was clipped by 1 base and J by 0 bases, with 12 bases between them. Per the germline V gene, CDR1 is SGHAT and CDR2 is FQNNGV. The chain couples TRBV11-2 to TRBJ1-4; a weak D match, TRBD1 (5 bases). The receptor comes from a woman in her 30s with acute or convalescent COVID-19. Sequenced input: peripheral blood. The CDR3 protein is CASSLGGGRATNEKLFF. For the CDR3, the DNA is TGTGCCAGCAGCTTAGGGGGCGGTCGGGCAACTAATGAAAAACTGTTTTTT.